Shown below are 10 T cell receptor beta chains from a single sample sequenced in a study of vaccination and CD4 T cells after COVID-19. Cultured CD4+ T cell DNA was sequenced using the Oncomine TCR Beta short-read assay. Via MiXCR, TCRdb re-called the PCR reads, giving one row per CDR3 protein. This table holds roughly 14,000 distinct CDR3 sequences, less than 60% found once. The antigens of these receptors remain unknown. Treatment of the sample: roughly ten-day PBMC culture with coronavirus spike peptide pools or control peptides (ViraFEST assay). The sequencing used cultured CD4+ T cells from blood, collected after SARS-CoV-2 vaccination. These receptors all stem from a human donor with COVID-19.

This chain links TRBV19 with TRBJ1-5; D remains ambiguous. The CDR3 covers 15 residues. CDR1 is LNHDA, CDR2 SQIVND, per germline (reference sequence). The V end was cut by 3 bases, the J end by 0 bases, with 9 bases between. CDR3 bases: TGTGCCAGTAGTATGGGATTTAATAGCAATCAGCCCCAGCATTTT. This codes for CASSMGFNSNQPQHF.

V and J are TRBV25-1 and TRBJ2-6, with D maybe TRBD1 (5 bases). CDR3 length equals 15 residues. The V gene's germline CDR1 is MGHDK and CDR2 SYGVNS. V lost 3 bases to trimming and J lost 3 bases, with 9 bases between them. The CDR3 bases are TGTGCCAGCAGTGACCCCAGGGTTGGGGCCAACGTCCTGACTTTC. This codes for CASSDPRVGANVLTF.

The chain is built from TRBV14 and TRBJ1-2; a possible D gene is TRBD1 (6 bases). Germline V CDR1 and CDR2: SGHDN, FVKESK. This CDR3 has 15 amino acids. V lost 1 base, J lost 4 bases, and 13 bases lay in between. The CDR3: CASSQAGGPTYGYTF. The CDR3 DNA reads TGTGCCAGCAGCCAAGCGGGGGGCCCCACCTATGGCTACACCTTC.

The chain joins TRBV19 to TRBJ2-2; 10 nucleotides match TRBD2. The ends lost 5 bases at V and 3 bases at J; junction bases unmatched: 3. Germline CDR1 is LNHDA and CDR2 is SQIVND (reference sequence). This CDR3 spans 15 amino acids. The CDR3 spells CASSQGLADTGELFF. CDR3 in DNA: TGTGCCAGTAGTCAAGGACTAGCGGACACCGGGGAGCTGTTTTTT.

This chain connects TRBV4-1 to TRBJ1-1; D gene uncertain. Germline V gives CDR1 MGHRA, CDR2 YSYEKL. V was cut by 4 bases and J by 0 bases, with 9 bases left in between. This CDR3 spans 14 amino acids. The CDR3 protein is CASSPHGMNTEAFF. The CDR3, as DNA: TGCGCCAGCAGCCCCCACGGAATGAACACTGAAGCTTTCTTT.

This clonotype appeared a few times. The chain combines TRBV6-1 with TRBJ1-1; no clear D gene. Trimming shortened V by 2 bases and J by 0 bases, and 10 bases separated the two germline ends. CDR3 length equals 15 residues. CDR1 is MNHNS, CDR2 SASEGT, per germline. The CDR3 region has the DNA TGTGCCAGCAGTGAACCTCTAAGTATGAACACTGAAGCTTTCTTT. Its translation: CASSEPLSMNTEAFF.

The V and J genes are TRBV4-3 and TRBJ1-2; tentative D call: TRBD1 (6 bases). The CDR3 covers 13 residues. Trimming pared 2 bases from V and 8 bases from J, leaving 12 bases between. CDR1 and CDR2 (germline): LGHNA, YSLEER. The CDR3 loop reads CASSQLGGQGYTF. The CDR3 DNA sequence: TGCGCCAGCAGCCAATTAGGGGGGCAGGGCTACACCTTC.

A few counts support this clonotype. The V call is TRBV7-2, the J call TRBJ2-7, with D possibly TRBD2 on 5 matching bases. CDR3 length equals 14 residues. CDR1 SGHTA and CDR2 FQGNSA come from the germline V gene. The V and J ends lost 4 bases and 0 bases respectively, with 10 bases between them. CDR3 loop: CASSSDWSSYEQYF. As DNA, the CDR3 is TGTGCCAGCAGCTCGGACTGGAGCTCCTACGAGCAGTACTTC.

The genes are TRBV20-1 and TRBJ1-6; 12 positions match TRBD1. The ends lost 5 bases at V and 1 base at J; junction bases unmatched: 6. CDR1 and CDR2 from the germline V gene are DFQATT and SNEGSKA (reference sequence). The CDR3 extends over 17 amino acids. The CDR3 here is CSASGTGGASYNSPLHF. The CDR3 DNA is TGCAGTGCTTCCGGGACAGGGGGCGCGTCCTATAATTCACCCCTCCACTTT.

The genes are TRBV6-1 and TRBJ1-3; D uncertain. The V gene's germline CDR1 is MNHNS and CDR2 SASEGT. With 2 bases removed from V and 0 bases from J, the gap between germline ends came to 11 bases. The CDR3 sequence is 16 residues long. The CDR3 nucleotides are TGTGCCAGCAGTGAAAGCCTAGGGAGCTCTGGAAACACCATATATTTT. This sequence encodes CASSESLGSSGNTIYF.